Shown below are 32 T cell receptor beta chains from a single sample sequenced in a study of control samples from healthy donors and cancer patients. Some clones are missing from TCRdb's copy, which holds only in-frame ones; the method was immunoSEQ multiplex PCR. The table records about 130,000 clones, around 93% of them present only once. The sequencing sample was made of PBMCs. The origin of the receptors is a man aged 50 to 60 with head and neck cancer.

The chain is built from TRBV7-2 and TRBJ1-5, with TRBD1 matching 11 bases. The CDR3 is 17 residues long. The germline V gene encodes CDR1 SGHTA and CDR2 FQGNSA. V dropped 3 bases and J dropped 0; count of bases not matched to a gene: 4. The CDR3 DNA follows: TGTGCCAGCAGCTTTTGGACAGGGGGCCTTAGCAATCAGCCCCAGCATTTT. Translation gives CASSFWTGGLSNQPQHF.

The rearrangement joins TRBV11-2 to TRBJ1-1; D uncertain. CDR3 length equals 14 residues. V was cut by 5 bases and J by 4 bases, with 14 bases left in between. The germline V gene has CDR1 SGHAT and CDR2 FQNNGV. The CDR3 bases are TGTGCCAGCAGCCGGAATTTTGAAATCACTGAAGCTTTCTTT. It specifies CASSRNFEITEAFF.

The CDR3 is CASSYSSGTGGGTEAFF. The CDR3 bases are TGTGCCAGCAGTTACTCGAGCGGGACAGGGGGAGGCACTGAAGCTTTCTTT. The rearrangement uses TRBV6-2 or TRBV6-3 and TRBJ1-1; 11 nucleotides line up with TRBD1. Germline V CDR1 and CDR2: MNHEY, SVGEGT. This CDR3 is built from 17 residues. With 0 bases clipped from V and 4 bases from J, the junction kept 7 bases outside the gene matches.

The gene calls are TRBV3-1 (or the pseudogene TRBV3-2) and TRBJ1-3, with D maybe TRBD1 (5 bases). The CDR3 is 16 amino acids. Germline CDR1 reads LGHDT; CDR2 reads YNNKEL (reference sequence). The V end was cut by 1 base, the J end by 6 bases, with 16 bases between. The CDR3 reads CASSQGRGGSKNTIYF. The CDR3 nucleotides read TGTGCCAGCAGCCAAGGAAGGGGAGGAAGTAAAAACACCATATATTTT.

This chain uses TRBV5-1 with TRBJ2-2; TRBD1 or TRBD2 may be the D gene (6 bases each). V gave up 0 bases and J gave up 6 bases, with 24 bases separating them. Germline lookup yields CDR1 SGHRS and CDR2 YFSETQ. The CDR3 has 19 residues. The CDR3 region has the DNA TGCGCCAGCAGCTTGGCCTCTAAAGGGGGGATTTTCAAGGCCGGGGAGCTGTTTTTT. Protein sequence: CASSLASKGGIFKAGELFF.

This rearrangement joins TRBV2 to TRBJ2-4, with TRBD2 matching 8 bases. Unmatched junction bases numbered 7, after V lost 3 bases and J lost 6 bases. CDR1 SNHLY and CDR2 FYNNEI come from the germline V gene. CDR3 size: 15 residues. The CDR3 spells CASSDVAGLLNIQYF. The CDR3 nucleotides read TGTGCCAGCAGTGATGTAGCGGGGTTGTTAAACATTCAGTACTTC.

The CDR3 loop is CASSQGRNYGYTF. Written as DNA, the CDR3 is TGTGCCAGCAGCCAGGGACGGAACTATGGCTACACCTTC. The gene calls are TRBV6-1 and TRBJ1-2; TRBD1 might be the D (5 bases). The CDR3 runs 13 residues. Germline V CDR1 and CDR2: MNHNS, SASEGT. Trimming removed 6 bases at V and 2 bases at J, with 10 bases between.

The chain couples TRBV30 to TRBJ1-4, with TRBD1 as a possible D gene (6 bases). The V and J ends lost 4 bases and 1 base respectively, with 10 bases between them. Germline V gene data show CDR1 as GTSNPN and CDR2 as SVGIG (reference sequence). This CDR3 has 14 residues. The CDR3 DNA reads as TGTGCCTGGAATGGACAGATAACTAATGAAAAACTGTTTTTT. It codes for CAWNGQITNEKLFF.

This sequence joins TRBV4-3 and TRBJ1-5, with 8 bases matching TRBD1. The germline gives CDR1 LGHNA, CDR2 YSLEER. This CDR3 contains 17 residues. J lost 4 bases, V lost 3 bases, and 11 bases had no gene match. In DNA form, the CDR3 reads TGCGCCAGCAGCCAGTACCTTTCCGGGACAGGAAATCAGCCCCAGCATTTT. Encoded protein: CASSQYLSGTGNQPQHF.

The rearrangement links TRBV7-2 to TRBJ1-1; 7 bases match TRBD1. V shed 3 bases, J shed 6 bases, and the junction held 16 bases outside the gene matches. Germline CDR1 is SGHTA and CDR2 is FQGNSA. This CDR3 has 17 amino acids. The CDR3 DNA is TGTGCCAGCAGCTTCATTTGGAGACAGGGTAGTATACCTGAAGCTTTCTTT. Residues: CASSFIWRQGSIPEAFF.

The chain is built from TRBV6-1 and TRBJ1-1; D is ambiguous. Trimming cost V 5 bases and J 6 bases, with 13 bases left between them. CDR3 length: 13 amino acids. The V gene's germline CDR1 is MNHNS and CDR2 SASEGT. The CDR3 DNA sequence: TGTGCCAGCAGTCATACCAGAGCCGCTGAAGCTTTCTTT. It yields the protein CASSHTRAAEAFF.

The chain carries TRBV4-3 and TRBJ1-3, with D unresolved. This CDR3 is 17 amino acids long. The V gene's germline CDR1 is LGHNA and CDR2 YSLEER. The germline V and J ends were trimmed by 0 bases and 0 bases, with 12 bases remaining between them. CDR3 sequence: CASSQDSMSSSGNTIYF. The CDR3 coding sequence is TGCGCCAGCAGCCAAGATTCCATGAGCAGCTCTGGAAACACCATATATTTT.

V and J are TRBV5-1 and TRBJ2-1; 16 bases agree with TRBD2. J was trimmed by 2 bases and V by 2 bases; bases with no gene match: 7. This CDR3 contains 19 residues. The V gene's germline CDR1 is SGHRS and CDR2 YFSETQ. The DNA of the CDR3 is TGCGCCAGCAGCTTCCCCGGGACTAGCGGGGGGGGTACCTACAATGAGCAGTTCTTC. This encodes CASSFPGTSGGGTYNEQFF.

J is TRBJ2-6 and V is TRBV5-6; the D is unclear. V was shortened by 5 bases and J by 0 bases, with 21 bases between the two germline ends. The CDR3 is 19 residues long. CDR1 and CDR2 (germline): SGHDT, YYEEEE. CDR3 amino acids: CASSLAIDIPFSGANVLTF. CDR3 DNA: TGTGCCAGCAGTCTGGCGATCGACATACCCTTCTCTGGGGCCAACGTCCTGACTTTC.

The chain employs TRBV5-1 and TRBJ1-1; 10 nucleotides agree with TRBD1. J was trimmed by 5 bases and V by 4 bases; bases with no gene match: 8. This CDR3 comprises 15 residues. Per the germline V gene, CDR1 is SGHRS and CDR2 is YFSETQ. CDR3 loop: CASSRDRGSATEAFF. The CDR3, as DNA: TGCGCCAGCAGCCGGGACAGGGGATCGGCGACTGAAGCTTTCTTT.

This chain uses TRBV30 with TRBJ2-1; no clear D gene. Germline CDR1 GTSNPN, CDR2 SVGIG (reference sequence). The CDR3 runs 15 residues. Trimming cost V 1 base and J 0 bases, with 10 bases left between them. The CDR3 sequence: CAWSDRQFSYNEQFF. CDR3 nucleotide sequence: TGTGCCTGGAGTGATAGGCAGTTCTCCTACAATGAGCAGTTCTTC.

The V and J genes are TRBV19 and TRBJ2-3, with D perhaps TRBD1 or TRBD2 (6 bases each). CDR1 is LNHDA and CDR2 is SQIVND in the germline V gene (reference sequence). The V end lost 7 bases, the J end lost 6 bases, and 20 bases lay between the germline ends. This CDR3 is built from 15 residues. As DNA, the CDR3 is TGTGCCAGTACCTTTGGGTGGGGGGCCCGGGATACGCAGTATTTT. Protein product: CASTFGWGARDTQYF.

The V call is TRBV5-4, the J call TRBJ2-3; the match to TRBD1 covers 9 bases. This CDR3 spans 16 amino acids. V shed 0 bases and J 5 bases; nucleotides not matched to a gene: 7. CDR1 and CDR2 (germline): SGHNT, YYREEE (reference sequence). This CDR3 is CASSLGPGTGLDTQYF. CDR3 nucleotide sequence: TGTGCCAGCAGCTTGGGGCCCGGGACAGGGTTAGATACGCAGTATTTT.

The J gene is TRBJ2-7, the V gene TRBV9; D is ambiguous. CDR1 SGDLS and CDR2 YYNGEE come from the germline V gene. V was trimmed by 0 bases and J by 4 bases, leaving 5 bases between them. CDR3 length equals 12 residues. CDR3 amino acids: CASSVEGYEQYF. CDR3 DNA sequence: TGTGCCAGCAGCGTAGAGGGTTACGAGCAGTACTTC. The full variable domain, with the rest looked up from reference TRBV9 and TRBJ2-7, is DSGVTQTPKHLITATGQRVTLRCSPRSGDLSVYWYQQSLDQGLQFLIQYYNGEERAKGNILERFSAQQFPDLHSELNLSSLELGDSALYFCASSVEGYEQYFGPGTRLTVT.

The chain is built from TRBV9 and TRBJ2-7; 8 bases fit TRBD1. Trimming at V came to 3 bases and at J to 6 bases, leaving 5 bases not matched to a gene. The CDR3 covers 13 residues. Per the germline V gene, CDR1 is SGDLS and CDR2 is YYNGEE. CDR3 bases: TGTGCCAGCAGCGGTGGGACAGGCCTCGAGCAGTACTTC. It specifies CASSGGTGLEQYF. The full variable domain, its missing parts supplied by reference TRBV9 and TRBJ2-7, is DSGVTQTPKHLITATGQRVTLRCSPRSGDLSVYWYQQSLDQGLQFLIQYYNGEERAKGNILERFSAQQFPDLHSELNLSSLELGDSALYFCASSGGTGLEQYFGPGTRLTVT.

The chain employs TRBV11-2 and TRBJ2-5; D perhaps matches TRBD2 (5 bases). With 0 bases removed from V and 7 bases from J, the gap between germline ends came to 12 bases. Germline V lookup: CDR1 SGHAT, CDR2 FQNNGV. The CDR3 runs to 14 residues. Written as DNA, the CDR3 is TGTGCCAGCAGCTTAGAGGCAGGACTGGGGACCCAGTACTTC. Translated: CASSLEAGLGTQYF.

The chain has TRBV27 and TRBJ1-1, with 7 bases fitting TRBD1. From germline, CDR1 is MNHEY and CDR2 SMNVEV (reference sequence). Trimming cost V 0 bases and J 6 bases; bases outside gene matches: 7. This CDR3 contains 15 residues. The CDR3 bases are TGTGCCAGCAGTTTATCGCCCGGGACAGCGGCTGAAGCTTTCTTT. Translated, it gives CASSLSPGTAAEAFF.

J is TRBJ1-2 and V is TRBV4-2; 10 nucleotides align to TRBD1. Germline V gives CDR1 LGHNA, CDR2 YNFKEQ. The CDR3 length is 14 residues. Losses at the gene ends were 1 base for V and 5 bases for J; bases not matched to a gene: 1. CDR3 residues: CASSQGQGAYGYTF. In DNA form, the CDR3 reads TGTGCCAGCAGCCAAGGACAGGGGGCTTATGGCTACACCTTC.

The chain has TRBV5-6 and TRBJ1-5, with 9 bases that match TRBD1. The germline V gene has CDR1 SGHDT and CDR2 YYEEEE. The V gene end was trimmed by 4 bases and the J gene end by 7 bases; junction bases not matched to a gene: 12. The CDR3 consists of 16 residues. CDR3 protein: CASSLLDRGGLQPQHF. DNA of the CDR3: TGTGCCAGCAGCCTATTGGACAGGGGAGGTTTGCAGCCCCAGCATTTT.

V is TRBV9 and J is TRBJ1-3; possibly TRBD1 for D (6 bases). There are 15 residues in the CDR3. Germline V gives CDR1 SGDLS, CDR2 YYNGEE. V was cut by 0 bases and J by 2 bases, with 9 bases left in between. The CDR3 region has the DNA TGTGCCAGCAGCGTAGTAGGGGGACCTGGAAACACCATATATTTT. This encodes CASSVVGGPGNTIYF.

V is TRBV2 and J is TRBJ1-2; D not resolved. CDR3 length: 12 amino acids. Trimming left V 7 bases short and J 2 bases short, with 8 bases between. Germline CDR1 and CDR2: SNHLY and FYNNEI. Written as DNA, the CDR3 is TGTGCCAGCACGATCCAGAACTATGGCTACACCTTC. Encoded protein: CASTIQNYGYTF.

The chain is built from TRBV7-7 and TRBJ2-5; 7 nucleotides match TRBD1. The ends lost 1 base at V and 0 bases at J; junction bases unmatched: 5. Germline V CDR1 and CDR2: SSHAT, FNYEAQ (reference sequence). The CDR3 totals 16 residues. In DNA form, the CDR3 reads TGTGCCAGCAGCTTAGGAGGGGGCATCTACCAAGAGACCCAGTACTTC. Protein: CASSLGGGIYQETQYF.

The rearrangement uses TRBV28 and TRBJ1-5; 10 bases agree with TRBD1. The germline CDR1 and CDR2 sequences are MDHEN and SYDVKM. The V gene end was trimmed by 2 bases and the J gene end by 2 bases; junction bases not matched to a gene: 9. The CDR3 extends over 18 amino acids. The CDR3 DNA reads TGTGCCAGCAGTTTACCGACCCCAGGGACAGGGGGCAATCAGCCCCAGCATTTT. Protein sequence: CASSLPTPGTGGNQPQHF.

In this sample, this clone turned up once. The V call is TRBV6-5, the J call TRBJ1-1; D might be TRBD1 (5 bases). The germline V gene encodes CDR1 MNHEY and CDR2 SVGAGI. The CDR3 is made up of 15 amino acids. Trimming took off 0 bases at V and 1 base at J, with 9 bases between the two ends. DNA of the CDR3: TGTGCCAGCAGTTACTCCTACAGGCAGAACACTGAAGCTTTCTTT. This translates into CASSYSYRQNTEAFF.

The V gene is TRBV18, the J gene TRBJ2-3; the match to TRBD2 covers 8 bases. The V segment lost 4 bases and the J segment 3 bases; nucleotides outside the gene matches: 6. The CDR3 covers 15 residues. Germline assignment: CDR1 KGHSH and CDR2 LQKENI. As DNA, the CDR3 is TGTGCCAGCTCACGATCGGCGGGGGGAACAGATACGCAGTATTTT. Residues: CASSRSAGGTDTQYF.

The chain combines TRBV7-9 with TRBJ2-7; 10 bases are shared with TRBD1. The V gene end was trimmed by 6 bases and the J gene end by 3 bases; junction bases not matched to a gene: 5. Germline CDR1 and CDR2: SEHNR and FQNEAQ (reference sequence). The CDR3 is 14 amino acids. CDR3 coding DNA: TGTGCCAGCAGTTTCGACAGGGGGCTCTACGAGCAGTACTTC. Amino acid sequence: CASSFDRGLYEQYF.

The DNA of the CDR3 is TGTGCCACCAGTGACCGGGTGCAGGGGGCACTCACAGATACGCAGTATTTT. As protein: CATSDRVQGALTDTQYF. The chain uses TRBV24-1 and TRBJ2-3, with 8 bases matching TRBD1. This CDR3 region has 17 residues. Looked up from germline, CDR1 is KGHDR and CDR2 is SFDVKD. The V and J ends lost 4 bases and 2 bases, in that order; junction bases with no gene match: 10.